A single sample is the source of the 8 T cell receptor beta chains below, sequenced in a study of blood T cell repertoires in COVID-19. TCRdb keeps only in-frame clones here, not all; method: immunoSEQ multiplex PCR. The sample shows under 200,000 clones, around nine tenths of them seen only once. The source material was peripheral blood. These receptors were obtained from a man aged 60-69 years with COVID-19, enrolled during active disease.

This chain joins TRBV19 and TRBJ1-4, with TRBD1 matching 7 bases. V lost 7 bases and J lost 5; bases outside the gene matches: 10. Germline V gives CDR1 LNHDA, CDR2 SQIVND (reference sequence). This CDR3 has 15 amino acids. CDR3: CASTSERGRNEKLFF. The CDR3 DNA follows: TGTGCCAGTACCTCGGAGAGGGGGCGGAATGAAAAACTGTTTTTT.

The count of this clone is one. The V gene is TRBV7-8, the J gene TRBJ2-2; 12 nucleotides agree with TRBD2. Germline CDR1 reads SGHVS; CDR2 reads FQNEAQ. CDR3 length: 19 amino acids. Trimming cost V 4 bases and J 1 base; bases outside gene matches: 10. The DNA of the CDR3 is TGTGCCAGCAGCTCGAAAAAGACTAGCGGGGGAGTGAACACCGGGGAGCTGTTTTTT. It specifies CASSSKKTSGGVNTGELFF. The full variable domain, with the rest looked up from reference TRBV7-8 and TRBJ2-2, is GAGVSQSPRYKVAKRGQDVALRCDPISGHVSLFWYQQALGQGPEFLTYFQNEAQLDKSGLPSDRFFAERPEGSVSTLKIQRTQQEDSAVYLCASSSKKTSGGVNTGELFFGEGSRLTVL.

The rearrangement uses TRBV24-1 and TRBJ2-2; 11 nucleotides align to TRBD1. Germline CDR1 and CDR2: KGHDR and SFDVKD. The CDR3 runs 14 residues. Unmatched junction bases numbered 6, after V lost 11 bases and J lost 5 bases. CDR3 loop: CAIRGQGATGELFF. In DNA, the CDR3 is TGTGCCATCAGAGGACAGGGGGCTACCGGGGAGCTGTTTTTT.

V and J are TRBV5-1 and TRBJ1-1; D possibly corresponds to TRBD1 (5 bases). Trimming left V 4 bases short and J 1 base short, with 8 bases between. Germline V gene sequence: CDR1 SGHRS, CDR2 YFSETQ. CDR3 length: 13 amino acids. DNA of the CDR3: TGCGCCAGCAGCCAAACAGGGAACACTGAAGCTTTCTTT. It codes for CASSQTGNTEAFF.

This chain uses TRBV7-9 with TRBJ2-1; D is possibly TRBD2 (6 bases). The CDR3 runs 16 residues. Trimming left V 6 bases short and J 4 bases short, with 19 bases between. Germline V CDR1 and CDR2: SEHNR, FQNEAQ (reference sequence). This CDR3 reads CASRDGGRSAYNEQFF. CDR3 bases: TGTGCCAGCAGAGATGGGGGGAGGTCGGCTTACAATGAGCAGTTCTTC.

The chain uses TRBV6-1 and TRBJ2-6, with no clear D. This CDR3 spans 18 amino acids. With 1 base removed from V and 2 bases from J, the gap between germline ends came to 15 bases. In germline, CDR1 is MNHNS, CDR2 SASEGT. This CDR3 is CASSEGYSSIPGANVLTF. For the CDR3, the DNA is TGTGCCAGCAGTGAAGGGTACAGCTCCATCCCTGGGGCCAACGTCCTGACTTTC.

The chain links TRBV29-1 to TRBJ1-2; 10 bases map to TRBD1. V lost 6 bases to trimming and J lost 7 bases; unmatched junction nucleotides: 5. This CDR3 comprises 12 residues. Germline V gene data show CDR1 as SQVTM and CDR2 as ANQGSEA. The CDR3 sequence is CSVGDRGSGYTF. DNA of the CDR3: TGCAGCGTCGGGGACAGGGGAAGTGGCTACACCTTC.

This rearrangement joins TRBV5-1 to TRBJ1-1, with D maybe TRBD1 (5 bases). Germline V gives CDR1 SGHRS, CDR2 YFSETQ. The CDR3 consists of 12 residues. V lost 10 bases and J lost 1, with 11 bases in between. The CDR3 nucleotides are TGCGCCTCGGCCCAGGGGAACACTGAAGCTTTCTTT. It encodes CASAQGNTEAFF. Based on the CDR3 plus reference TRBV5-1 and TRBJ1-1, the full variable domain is KAGVTQTPRYLIKTRGQQVTLSCSPISGHRSVSWYQQTPGQGLQFLFEYFSETQRNKGNFPGRFSGRQFSNSRSEMNVSTLELGDSALYLCASAQGNTEAFFGQGTRLTVV.